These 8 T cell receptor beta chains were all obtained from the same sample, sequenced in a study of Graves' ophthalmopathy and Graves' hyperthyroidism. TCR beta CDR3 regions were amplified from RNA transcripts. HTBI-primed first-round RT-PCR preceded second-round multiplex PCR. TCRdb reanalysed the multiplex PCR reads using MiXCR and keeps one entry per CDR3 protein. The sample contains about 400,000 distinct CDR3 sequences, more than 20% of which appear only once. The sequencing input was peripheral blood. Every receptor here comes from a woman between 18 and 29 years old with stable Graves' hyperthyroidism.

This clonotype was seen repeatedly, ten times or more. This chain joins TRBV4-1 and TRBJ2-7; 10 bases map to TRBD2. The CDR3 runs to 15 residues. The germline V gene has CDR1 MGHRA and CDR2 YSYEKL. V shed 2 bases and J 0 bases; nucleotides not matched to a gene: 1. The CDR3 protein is CASSQLAGVSYEQYF. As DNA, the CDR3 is TGCGCCAGCAGCCAACTAGCGGGAGTCTCCTACGAGCAGTACTTC.

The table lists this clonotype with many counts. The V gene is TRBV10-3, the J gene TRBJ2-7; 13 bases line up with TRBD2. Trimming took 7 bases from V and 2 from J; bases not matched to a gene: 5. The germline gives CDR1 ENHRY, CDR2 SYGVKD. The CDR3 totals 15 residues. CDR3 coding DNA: TGTGCCATCACCAAGGGACTAGCGGGAACCTACGAGCAGTACTTC. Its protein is CAITKGLAGTYEQYF.

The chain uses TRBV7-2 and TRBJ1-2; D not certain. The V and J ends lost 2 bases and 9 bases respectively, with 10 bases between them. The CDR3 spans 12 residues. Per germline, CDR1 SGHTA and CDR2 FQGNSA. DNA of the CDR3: TGTGCCAGCAGCTTATCGGCTAGTAGCTACACCTTC. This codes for CASSLSASSYTF.

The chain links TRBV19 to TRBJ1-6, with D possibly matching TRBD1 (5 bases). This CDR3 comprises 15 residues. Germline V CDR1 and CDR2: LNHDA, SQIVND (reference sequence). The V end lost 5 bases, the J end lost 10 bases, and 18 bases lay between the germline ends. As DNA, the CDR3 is TGTGCCAGTAGTCCAATGACAGCAAAAGGATCACCCCTCCACTTT. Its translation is CASSPMTAKGSPLHF.

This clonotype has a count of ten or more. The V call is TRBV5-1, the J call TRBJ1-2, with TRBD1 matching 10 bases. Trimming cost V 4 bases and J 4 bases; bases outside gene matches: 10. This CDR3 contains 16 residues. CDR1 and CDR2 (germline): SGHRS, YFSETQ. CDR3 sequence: CASSTRTGGYGYGYTF. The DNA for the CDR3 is TGCGCCAGCAGCACGAGGACAGGGGGTTACGGCTATGGCTACACCTTC. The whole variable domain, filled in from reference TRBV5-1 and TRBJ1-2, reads KAGVTQTPRYLIKTRGQQVTLSCSPISGHRSVSWYQQTPGQGLQFLFEYFSETQRNKGNFPGRFSGRQFSNSRSEMNVSTLELGDSALYLCASSTRTGGYGYGYTFGSGTRLTVV.

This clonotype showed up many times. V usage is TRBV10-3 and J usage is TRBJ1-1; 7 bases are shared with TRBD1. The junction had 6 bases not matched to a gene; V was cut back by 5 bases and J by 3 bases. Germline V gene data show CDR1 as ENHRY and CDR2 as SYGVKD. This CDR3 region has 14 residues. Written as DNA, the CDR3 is TGTGCCATCAGTAAGACAGGGAGGGACACTGAAGCTTTCTTT. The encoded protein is CAISKTGRDTEAFF.

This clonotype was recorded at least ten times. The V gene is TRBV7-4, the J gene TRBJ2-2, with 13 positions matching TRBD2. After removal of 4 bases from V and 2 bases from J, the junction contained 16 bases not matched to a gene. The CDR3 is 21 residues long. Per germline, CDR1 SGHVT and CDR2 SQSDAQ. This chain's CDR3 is CASSSLLIRGTSGINTGELFF. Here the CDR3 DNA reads TGTGCCAGCAGCTCACTCCTAATCCGCGGGACTAGCGGGATCAACACCGGGGAGCTGTTTTTT.

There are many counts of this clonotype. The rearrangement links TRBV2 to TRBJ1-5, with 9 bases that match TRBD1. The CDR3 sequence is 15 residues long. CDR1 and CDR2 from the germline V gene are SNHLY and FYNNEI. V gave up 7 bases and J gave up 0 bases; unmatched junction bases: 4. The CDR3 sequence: CASNHRGRSNQPQHF. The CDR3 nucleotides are TGTGCCAGCAACCACAGGGGGCGTAGCAATCAGCCCCAGCATTTT.